This paragraph reports one T cell receptor (beta chain). TCRdb's table, derived via immunoSEQ multiplex PCR, lists solely in-frame clones and lacks some. Of 100,000 to 150,000 clones listed, around 89% are singletons. CDR1 and CDR2 (germline): MNHEY, SVGAGI. The germline V and J ends were trimmed by 0 bases and 11 bases, with 22 bases remaining between them. The CDR3 consists of 16 residues. The data stem from a study of blood T cell repertoires in COVID-19. The specimen sequenced was peripheral blood. The rearrangement joins TRBV6-5 to TRBJ1-2; perhaps TRBD1 as D (6 bases). This TCR was recovered from a man aged 50 to 59 with acute or convalescent COVID-19. The CDR3 loop is CASSYSVGKGGQEYTF. The DNA of the CDR3 is TGTGCCAGCAGTTACTCAGTTGGTAAGGGGGGGCAGGAGTACACCTTC.